The 2 T cell receptor beta chains below come from one sample, sequenced in a study of graft-versus-host responses after intestinal transplantation. The method was immunoSEQ multiplex PCR; TCRdb's version includes in-frame clones alone and lacks a portion of them. This sample has some 8,000 clones; 80% to 95% occur once, and the top ten carry approximately 1.5%. This specimen consisted of PBMCs, obtained around 31 days after intestinal transplant. The receptors were gathered from a human patient who received an intestinal transplant, so some T cells may come from the graft donor.

This clone was seen more than once but under ten times. The chain is built from TRBV4-1 and TRBJ2-7; D is possibly TRBD1 or TRBD2 (7 bases each). V lost 2 bases and J 5 bases, leaving 19 bases between the germline ends. This CDR3 contains 16 residues. Germline lookup yields CDR1 MGHRA and CDR2 YSYEKL. The CDR3 reads CASSQFALAGGDEQYF. CDR3 DNA sequence: TGCGCCAGCAGCCAATTCGCCCTCGCAGGGGGGGACGAGCAGTACTTC.

CDR3: CASSVEGWGPMNTEAFF. The CDR3 DNA sequence: TGTGCCAGCAGCGTAGAGGGGTGGGGCCCCATGAACACTGAAGCTTTCTTT. The chain carries TRBV9 and TRBJ1-1, with D tentatively TRBD1 (5 bases). CDR1 is SGDLS and CDR2 is YYNGEE in the germline V gene. The CDR3 runs 17 residues. The V gene lost 0 bases and the J gene lost 0 bases, with 15 bases spanning the gap.